The entry below gives a single T cell receptor beta chain sequence along with its context. What this receptor recognizes is not known. Base qualities are not provided; no much larger clone lies one nucleotide away. The iRepertoire nested amplicon-rescue multiplex PCR (arm-PCR) platform was used to amplify TCR alpha and beta CDR3 regions from RNA. For one-step reverse transcription and amplification, roughly 90-450 ng of tissue mRNA or PBMC total RNA was used as input. After bead purification, a secondary multiplex PCR added Illumina adapters, and libraries were gel-purified between 200 and 400 bp. Demultiplexing relied on internal 6-nucleotide barcodes carried by the libraries. Sequencing of libraries was performed on an Illumina MiSeq with 2x220 or 2x250 nucleotide paired-end reads. From the authors' description of their analysis: Paired reads were merged using FLASH 1.2.11 and were aligned to the GRCh37 human genome using BWA-MEM, after which TRA and TRB reads were extracted. V and J assignment used an IMGT-derived reference of cassette sequences and CDR3 motifs that included pseudogenes. Reads were translated in three frames, and productive CDR3s were defined as those with a C...FGXG motif and no stop codons. Unique combinations of V-J cassette pair and CDR3 amino acid sequence were defined as clonotypes. Hamming distance filtering was applied to reads, with thresholds set by the sequence error rate of each sample in mapped regions. The public reads were reprocessed in TCRdb via fastp at Q25 and MiXCR, keeping in-frame beta chains. When rows share a CDR3 protein, they turn into one entry using the most common DNA and genes. In this record, the V and J calls reflect TCRdb's handling and not the investigators' own analysis. This sample gives fewer than 110,000 distinct CDR3 sequences in total; around 28% of them show up just once. 35% to 55% of the sample lies in the top ten.

The sample comes from a study of glioma-infiltrating T cells listed by TCRdb under 2016. With regard to the full study: The study sequenced TCR alpha- and beta-chain repertoires from glioma tissue, from non-neoplastic brain tissue and from matched peripheral blood mononuclear cells. To gauge divergence between tissue and blood T-cell populations, every tissue-infiltrating repertoire was compared against the peripheral blood repertoire from the same patient. Three low-grade glioma patients, fewer than 10 primary glioblastoma patients and three non-glioma patients contributing non-neoplastic brain tissue were included in the paired cohort.

The CDR3 spans 15 residues, from the cysteine through the phenylalanine. Only the CDR3 region is kept as DNA, spanning 45 bases read in frame from base 1. CDR1 and CDR2 were assigned from the germline V gene as MDHEN and SYDVKM. Trimming takes 10 bases off V and 6 bases off J; junction bases not matched to a gene: 15. What the authors observed across the whole study: VJ-independent divergence between tissue and blood was below expectation in non-neoplastic patients but above expectation in all gliomas, especially low-grade gliomas. Very few CDR3 sequences were shared between tissue and blood, attributed to high CDR3 diversity and limited sampling. Group comparisons rested on small numbers: three non-neoplastic, three low-grade glioma and several glioblastoma patients.

The sequence was obtained from a human donor with low-grade glioma or glioblastoma, undergoing nonglioma brain surgery, or in good health (not recorded which). Sequencing input: glioma tissue, nonneoplastic brain tissue, or PBMCs (not recorded which). The chain joins TRBV28 to TRBJ1-3, with TRBD1 identical over 7 junction bases. The nucleotide sequence is TGTGCCACCCTACCAGCATCAGGGGGGGTAAACACCATATATTTT. It is translated as CATLPASGGVNTIYF.